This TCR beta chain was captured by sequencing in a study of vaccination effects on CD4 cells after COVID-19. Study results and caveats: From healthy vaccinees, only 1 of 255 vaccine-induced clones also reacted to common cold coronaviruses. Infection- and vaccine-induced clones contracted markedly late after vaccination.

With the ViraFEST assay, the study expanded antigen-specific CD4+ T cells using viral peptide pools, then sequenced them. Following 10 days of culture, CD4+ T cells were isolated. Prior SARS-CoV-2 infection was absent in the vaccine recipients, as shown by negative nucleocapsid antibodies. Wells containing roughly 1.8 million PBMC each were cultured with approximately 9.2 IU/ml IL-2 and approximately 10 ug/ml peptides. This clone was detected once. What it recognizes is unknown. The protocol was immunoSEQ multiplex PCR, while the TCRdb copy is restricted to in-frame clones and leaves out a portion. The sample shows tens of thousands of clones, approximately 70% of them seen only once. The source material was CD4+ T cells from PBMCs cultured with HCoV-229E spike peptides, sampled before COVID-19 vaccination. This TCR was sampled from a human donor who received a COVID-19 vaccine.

The CDR3 reads CASSARTQDTQYF. For the CDR3, the DNA is TGTGCCAGCAGCGCTAGGACTCAAGATACGCAGTATTTT. The chain uses TRBV9 and TRBJ2-3; TRBD2 might be the D (5 bases). Trimming removed 3 bases from V and 5 bases from J, with 10 bases in between. Germline CDR1 and CDR2: SGDLS and YYNGEE. The CDR3 spans 13 residues.